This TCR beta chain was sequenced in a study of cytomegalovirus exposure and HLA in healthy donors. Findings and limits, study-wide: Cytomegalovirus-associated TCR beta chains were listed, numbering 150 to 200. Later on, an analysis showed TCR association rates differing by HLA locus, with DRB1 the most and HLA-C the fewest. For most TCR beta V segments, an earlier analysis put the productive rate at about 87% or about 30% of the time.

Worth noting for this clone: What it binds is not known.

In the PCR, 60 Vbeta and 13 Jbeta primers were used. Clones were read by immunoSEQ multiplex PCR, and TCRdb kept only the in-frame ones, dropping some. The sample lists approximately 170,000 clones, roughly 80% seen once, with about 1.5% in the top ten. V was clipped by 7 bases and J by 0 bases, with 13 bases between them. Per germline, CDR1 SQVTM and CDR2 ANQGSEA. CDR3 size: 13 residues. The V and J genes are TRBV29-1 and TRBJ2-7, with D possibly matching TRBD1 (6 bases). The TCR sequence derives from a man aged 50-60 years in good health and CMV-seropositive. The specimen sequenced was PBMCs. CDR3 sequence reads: CSAVRQDSYEQYF. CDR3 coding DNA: TGCAGCGCGGTACGACAGGACTCCTACGAGCAGTACTTC.